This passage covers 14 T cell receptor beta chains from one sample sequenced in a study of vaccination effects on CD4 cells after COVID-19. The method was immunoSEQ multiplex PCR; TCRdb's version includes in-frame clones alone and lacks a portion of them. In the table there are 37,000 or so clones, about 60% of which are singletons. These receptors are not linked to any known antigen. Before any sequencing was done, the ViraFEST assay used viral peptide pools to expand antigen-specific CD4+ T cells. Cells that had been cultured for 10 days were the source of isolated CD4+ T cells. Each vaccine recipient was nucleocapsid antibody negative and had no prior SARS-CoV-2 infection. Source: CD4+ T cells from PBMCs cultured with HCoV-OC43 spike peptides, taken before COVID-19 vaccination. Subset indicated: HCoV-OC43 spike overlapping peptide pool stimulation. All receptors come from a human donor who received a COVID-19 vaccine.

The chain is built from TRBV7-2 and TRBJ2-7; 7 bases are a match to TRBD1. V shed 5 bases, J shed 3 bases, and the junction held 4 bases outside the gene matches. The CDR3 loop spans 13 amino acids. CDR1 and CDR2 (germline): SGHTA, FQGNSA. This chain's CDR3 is CASSRDSLYEQYF. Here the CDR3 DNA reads TGTGCCAGCAGCCGGGACAGCCTCTACGAGCAGTACTTC.

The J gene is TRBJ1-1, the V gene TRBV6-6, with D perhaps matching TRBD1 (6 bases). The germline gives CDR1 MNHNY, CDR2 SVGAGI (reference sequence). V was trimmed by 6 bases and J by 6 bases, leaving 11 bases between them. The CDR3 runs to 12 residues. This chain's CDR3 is CASRKGESEAFF. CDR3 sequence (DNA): TGTGCCAGCAGAAAGGGGGAGTCTGAAGCTTTCTTT.

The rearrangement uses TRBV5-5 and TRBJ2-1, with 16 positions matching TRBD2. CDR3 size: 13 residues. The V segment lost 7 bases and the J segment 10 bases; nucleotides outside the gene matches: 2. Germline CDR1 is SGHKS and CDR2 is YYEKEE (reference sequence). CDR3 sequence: CASGTSGRDEQFF. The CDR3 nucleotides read TGTGCCAGCGGGACTAGCGGGAGGGACGAGCAGTTCTTC.

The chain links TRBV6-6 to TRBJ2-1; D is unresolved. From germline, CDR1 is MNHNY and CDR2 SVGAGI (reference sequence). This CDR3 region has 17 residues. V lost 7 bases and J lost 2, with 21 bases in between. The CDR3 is CASTRNPGVGTYNEQFF. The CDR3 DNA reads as TGTGCCAGCACTCGTAATCCCGGAGTGGGGACCTACAATGAGCAGTTCTTC.

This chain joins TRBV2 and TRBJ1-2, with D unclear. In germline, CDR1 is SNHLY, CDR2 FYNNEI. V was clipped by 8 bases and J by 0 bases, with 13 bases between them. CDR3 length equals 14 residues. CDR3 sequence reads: CASRADSTNYGYTF. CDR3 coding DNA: TGTGCCAGCCGGGCAGATTCAACTAACTATGGCTACACCTTC.

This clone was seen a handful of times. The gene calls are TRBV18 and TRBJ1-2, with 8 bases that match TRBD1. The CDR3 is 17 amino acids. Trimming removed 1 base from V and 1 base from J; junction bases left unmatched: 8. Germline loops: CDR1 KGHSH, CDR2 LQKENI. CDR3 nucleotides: TGTGCCAGCTCACCACGTCCAGGGACAGGCGATAACTATGGCTACACCTTC. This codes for CASSPRPGTGDNYGYTF.

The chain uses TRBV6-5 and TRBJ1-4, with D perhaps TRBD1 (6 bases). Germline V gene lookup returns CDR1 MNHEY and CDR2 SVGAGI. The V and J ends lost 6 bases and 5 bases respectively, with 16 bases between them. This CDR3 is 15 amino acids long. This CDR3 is CASSPDGGGNEKLFF. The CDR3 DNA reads TGTGCCAGCAGCCCGGATGGGGGCGGGAATGAAAAACTGTTTTTT.

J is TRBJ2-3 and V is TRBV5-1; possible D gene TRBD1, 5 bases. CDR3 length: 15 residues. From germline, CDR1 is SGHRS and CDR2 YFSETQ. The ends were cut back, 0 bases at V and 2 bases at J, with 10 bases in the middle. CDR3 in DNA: TGCGCCAGCAGCTTGGAGGGGATCCCCACAGATACGCAGTATTTT. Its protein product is CASSLEGIPTDTQYF.

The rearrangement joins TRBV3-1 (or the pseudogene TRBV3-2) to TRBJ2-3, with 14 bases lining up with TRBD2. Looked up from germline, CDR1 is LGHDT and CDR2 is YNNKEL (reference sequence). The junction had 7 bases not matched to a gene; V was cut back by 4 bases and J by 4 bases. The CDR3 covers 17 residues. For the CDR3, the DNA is TGTGCCAGCAGCCGCCCTACGACTAGCGGGGGGGCAGATACGCAGTATTTT. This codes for CASSRPTTSGGADTQYF.

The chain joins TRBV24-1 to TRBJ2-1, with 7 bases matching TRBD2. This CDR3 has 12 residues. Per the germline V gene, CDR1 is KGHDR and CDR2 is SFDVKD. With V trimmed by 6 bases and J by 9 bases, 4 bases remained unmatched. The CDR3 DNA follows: TGTGCCACCAGTCCCCCTAGCGGTGAGCAGTTCTTC. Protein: CATSPPSGEQFF.

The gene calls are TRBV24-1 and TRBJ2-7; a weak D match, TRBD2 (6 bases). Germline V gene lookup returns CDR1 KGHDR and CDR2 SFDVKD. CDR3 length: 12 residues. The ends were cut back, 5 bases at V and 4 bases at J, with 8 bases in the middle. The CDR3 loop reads CATSAGSYEQYF. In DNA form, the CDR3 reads TGTGCCACCAGTGCCGGGAGTTACGAGCAGTACTTC.

The CDR3 protein is CASSPSGAYEQYF. Written as DNA, the CDR3 is TGTGCCAGCAGCCCTAGCGGGGCCTACGAGCAGTACTTC. This chain joins TRBV7-8 and TRBJ2-7, with 9 bases that match TRBD2. This CDR3 contains 13 residues. V gave up 5 bases and J gave up 2 bases; unmatched junction bases: 1. Germline V lookup: CDR1 SGHVS, CDR2 FQNEAQ.

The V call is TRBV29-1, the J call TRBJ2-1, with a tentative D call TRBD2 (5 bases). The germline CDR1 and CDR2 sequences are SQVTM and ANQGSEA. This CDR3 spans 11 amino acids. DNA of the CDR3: TGCAGTGGAAGCGGATACAATGAGCAGTTCTTC. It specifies CSGSGYNEQFF.

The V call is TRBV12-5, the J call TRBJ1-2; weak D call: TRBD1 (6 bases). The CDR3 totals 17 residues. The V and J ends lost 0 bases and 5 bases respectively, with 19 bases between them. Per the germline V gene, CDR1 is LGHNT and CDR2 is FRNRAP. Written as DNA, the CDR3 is TGTGCTAGTGGTTTGGTACTTTCAGGGGACGGGGTTTATGGCTACACCTTC. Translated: CASGLVLSGDGVYGYTF.